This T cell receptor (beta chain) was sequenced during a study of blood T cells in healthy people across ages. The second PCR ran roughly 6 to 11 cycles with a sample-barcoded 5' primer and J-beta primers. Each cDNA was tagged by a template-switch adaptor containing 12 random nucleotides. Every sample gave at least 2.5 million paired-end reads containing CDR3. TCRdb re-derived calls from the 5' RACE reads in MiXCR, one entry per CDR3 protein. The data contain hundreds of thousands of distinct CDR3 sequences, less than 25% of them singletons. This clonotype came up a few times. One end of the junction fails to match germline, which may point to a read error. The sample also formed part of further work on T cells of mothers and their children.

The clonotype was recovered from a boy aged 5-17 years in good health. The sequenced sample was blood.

The CDR3, as DNA: TGTGCCAGCAGTTTAGGCATGGGGGGTACTAGCAGTCAGCCCCAGCATTTT. It translates to CASSLGMGGTSSQPQHF. The chain combines TRBV12-3 or TRBV12-4 with TRBJ1-5; a weak D match, TRBD1 (5 bases). This CDR3 region has 17 residues.